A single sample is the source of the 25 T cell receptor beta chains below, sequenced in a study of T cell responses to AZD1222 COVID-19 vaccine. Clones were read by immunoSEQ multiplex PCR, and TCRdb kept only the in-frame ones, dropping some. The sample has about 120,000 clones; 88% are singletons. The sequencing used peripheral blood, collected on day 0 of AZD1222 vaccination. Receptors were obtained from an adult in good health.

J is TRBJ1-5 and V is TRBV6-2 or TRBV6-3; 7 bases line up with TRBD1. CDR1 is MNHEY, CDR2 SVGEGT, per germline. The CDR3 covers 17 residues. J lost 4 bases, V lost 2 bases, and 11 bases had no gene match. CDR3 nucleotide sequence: TGTGCCAGCAGTTACACCAAGTCGACAGGGTTGAATCAGCCCCAGCATTTT. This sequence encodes CASSYTKSTGLNQPQHF.

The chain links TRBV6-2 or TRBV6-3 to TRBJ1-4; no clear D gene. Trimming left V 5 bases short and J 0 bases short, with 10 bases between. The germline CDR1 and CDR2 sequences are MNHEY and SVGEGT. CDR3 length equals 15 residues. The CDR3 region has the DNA TGTGCCAGCAGTCGTTTCACCGCAACTAATGAAAAACTGTTTTTT. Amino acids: CASSRFTATNEKLFF.

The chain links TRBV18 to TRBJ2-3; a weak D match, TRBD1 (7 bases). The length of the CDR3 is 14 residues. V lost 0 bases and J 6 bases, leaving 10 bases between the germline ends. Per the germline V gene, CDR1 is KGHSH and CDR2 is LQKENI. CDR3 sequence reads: CASSPPSGGDTQYF. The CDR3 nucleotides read TGTGCCAGCTCACCACCATCAGGGGGGGATACGCAGTATTTT. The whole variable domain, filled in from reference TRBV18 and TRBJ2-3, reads NAGVMQNPRHLVRRRGQEARLRCSPMKGHSHVYWYRQLPEEGLKFMVYLQKENIIDESGMPKERFSAEFPKEGPSILRIQQVVRGDSAAYFCASSPPSGGDTQYFGPGTRLTVL.

Here the CDR3 reads CASSSRGRENSPLHF. In nucleotides, the CDR3 is TGTGCCAGTAGTAGCAGAGGGAGGGAGAATTCACCCCTCCACTTT. The chain is built from TRBV19 and TRBJ1-6, with D unresolved. There are 15 residues in the CDR3. Trimming took off 4 bases at V and 7 bases at J, with 14 bases between the two ends. Per the germline V gene, CDR1 is LNHDA and CDR2 is SQIVND (reference sequence).

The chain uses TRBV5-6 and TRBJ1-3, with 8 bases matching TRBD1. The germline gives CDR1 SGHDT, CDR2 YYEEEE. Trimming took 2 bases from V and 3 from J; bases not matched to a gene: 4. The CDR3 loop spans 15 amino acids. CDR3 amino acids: CASSFRGLSGNTIYF. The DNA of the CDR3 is TGTGCCAGCAGCTTCAGGGGGCTAAGTGGAAACACCATATATTTT. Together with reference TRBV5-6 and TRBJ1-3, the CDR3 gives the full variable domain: DAGVTQSPTHLIKTRGQQVTLRCSPKSGHDTVSWYQQALGQGPQFIFQYYEEEERQRGNFPDRFSGHQFPNYSSELNVNALLLGDSALYLCASSFRGLSGNTIYFGEGSWLTVV.

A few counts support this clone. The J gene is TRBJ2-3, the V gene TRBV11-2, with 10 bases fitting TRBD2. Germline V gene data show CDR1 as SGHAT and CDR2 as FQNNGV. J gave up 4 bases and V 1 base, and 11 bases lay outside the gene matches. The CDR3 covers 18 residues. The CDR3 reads CASSLVELAGLYSDTQYF. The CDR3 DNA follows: TGTGCCAGCAGCTTAGTGGAACTAGCGGGATTATATTCAGATACGCAGTATTTT.

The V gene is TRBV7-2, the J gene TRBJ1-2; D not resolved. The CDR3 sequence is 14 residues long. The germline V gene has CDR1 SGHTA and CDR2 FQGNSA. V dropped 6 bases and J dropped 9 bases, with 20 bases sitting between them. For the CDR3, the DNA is TGTGCCAGCAGGGAGCCAGCATCGGGAGGGAGCTACACCTTC. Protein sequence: CASREPASGGSYTF.

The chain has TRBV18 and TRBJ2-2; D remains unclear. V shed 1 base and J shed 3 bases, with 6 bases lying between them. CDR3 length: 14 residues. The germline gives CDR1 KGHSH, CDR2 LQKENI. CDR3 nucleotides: TGTGCCAGCTCACCACGTGAGGACACCGGGGAGCTGTTTTTT. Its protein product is CASSPREDTGELFF.

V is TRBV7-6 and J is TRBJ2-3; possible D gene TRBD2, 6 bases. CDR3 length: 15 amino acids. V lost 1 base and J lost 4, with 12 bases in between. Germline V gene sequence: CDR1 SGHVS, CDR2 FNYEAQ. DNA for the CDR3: TGTGCCAGCAGCTTAGAGGGACTTCCCTCAGATACGCAGTATTTT. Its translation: CASSLEGLPSDTQYF.

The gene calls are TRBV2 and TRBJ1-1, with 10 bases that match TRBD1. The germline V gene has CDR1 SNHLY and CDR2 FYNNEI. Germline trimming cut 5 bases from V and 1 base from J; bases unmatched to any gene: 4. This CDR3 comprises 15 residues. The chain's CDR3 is CASSPWDRGNTEAFF. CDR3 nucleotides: TGTGCCAGCAGTCCGTGGGACAGGGGGAACACTGAAGCTTTCTTT. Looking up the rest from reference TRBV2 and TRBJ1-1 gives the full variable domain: EPEVTQTPSHQVTQMGQEVILRCVPISNHLYFYWYRQILGQKVEFLVSFYNNEISEKSEIFDDQFSVERPDGSNFTLKIRSTKLEDSAMYFCASSPWDRGNTEAFFGQGTRLTVV.

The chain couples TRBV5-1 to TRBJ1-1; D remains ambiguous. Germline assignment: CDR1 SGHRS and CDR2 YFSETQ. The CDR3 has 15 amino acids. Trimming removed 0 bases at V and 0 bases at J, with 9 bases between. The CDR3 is CASSLGGELNTEAFF. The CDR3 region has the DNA TGCGCCAGCAGCTTGGGGGGAGAATTGAACACTGAAGCTTTCTTT.

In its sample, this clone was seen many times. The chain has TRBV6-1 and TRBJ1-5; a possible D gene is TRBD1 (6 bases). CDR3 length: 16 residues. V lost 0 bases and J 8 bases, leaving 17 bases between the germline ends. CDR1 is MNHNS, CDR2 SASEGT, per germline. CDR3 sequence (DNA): TGTGCCAGCAGTGAAGCAACGTACAGGGCGACAGAGCCCCAGCATTTT. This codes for CASSEATYRATEPQHF.

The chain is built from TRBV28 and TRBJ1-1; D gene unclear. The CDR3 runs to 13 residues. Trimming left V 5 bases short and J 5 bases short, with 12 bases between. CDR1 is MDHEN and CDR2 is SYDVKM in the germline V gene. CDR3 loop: CASSPLEGTEAFF. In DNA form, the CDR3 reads TGTGCCAGCAGTCCCTTGGAGGGTACTGAAGCTTTCTTT.

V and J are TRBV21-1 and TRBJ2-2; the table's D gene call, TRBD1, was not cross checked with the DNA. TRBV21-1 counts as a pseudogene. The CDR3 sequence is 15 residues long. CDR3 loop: CASIESRDGTGELFF. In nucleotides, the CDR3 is TGTGCCAGCATTGAATCCAGGGATGGCACCGGGGAGCTGTTTTTT.

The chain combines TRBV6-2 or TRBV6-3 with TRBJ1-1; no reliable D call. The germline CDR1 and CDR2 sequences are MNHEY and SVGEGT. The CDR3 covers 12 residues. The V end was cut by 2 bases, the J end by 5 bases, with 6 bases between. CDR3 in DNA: TGTGCCAGCAGTTACGTAGGTACTGAAGCTTTCTTT. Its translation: CASSYVGTEAFF.

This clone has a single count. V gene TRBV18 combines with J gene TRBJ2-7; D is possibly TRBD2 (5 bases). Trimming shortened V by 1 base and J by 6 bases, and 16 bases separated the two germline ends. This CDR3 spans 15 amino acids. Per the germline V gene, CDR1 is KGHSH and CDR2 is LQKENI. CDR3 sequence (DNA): TGTGCCAGCTCACCACGGAGGAAAGAGGCAACCGAGCAGTACTTC. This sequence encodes CASSPRRKEATEQYF.

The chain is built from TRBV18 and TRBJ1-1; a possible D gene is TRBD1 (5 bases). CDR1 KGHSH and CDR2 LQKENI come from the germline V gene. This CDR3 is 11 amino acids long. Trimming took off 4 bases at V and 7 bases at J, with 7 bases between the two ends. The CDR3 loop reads CASSQTVEAFF. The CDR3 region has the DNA TGTGCCAGCTCACAGACAGTTGAAGCTTTCTTT.

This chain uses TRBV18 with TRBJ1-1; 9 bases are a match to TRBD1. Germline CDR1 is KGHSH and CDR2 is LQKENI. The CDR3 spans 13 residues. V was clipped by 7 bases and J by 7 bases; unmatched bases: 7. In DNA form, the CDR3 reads TGTGCCAGCTTTCCGGGACAGGGATTTGAAGCTTTCTTT. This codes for CASFPGQGFEAFF.

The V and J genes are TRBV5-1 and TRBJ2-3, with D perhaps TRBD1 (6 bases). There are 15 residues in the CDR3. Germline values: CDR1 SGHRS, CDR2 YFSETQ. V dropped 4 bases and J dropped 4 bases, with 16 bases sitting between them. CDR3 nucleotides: TGCGCCAGCAGCGGGGGCGGCGCAAGGGCAGATACGCAGTATTTT. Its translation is CASSGGGARADTQYF. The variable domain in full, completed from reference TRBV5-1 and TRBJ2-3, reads KAGVTQTPRYLIKTRGQQVTLSCSPISGHRSVSWYQQTPGQGLQFLFEYFSETQRNKGNFPGRFSGRQFSNSRSEMNVSTLELGDSALYLCASSGGGARADTQYFGPGTRLTVL.

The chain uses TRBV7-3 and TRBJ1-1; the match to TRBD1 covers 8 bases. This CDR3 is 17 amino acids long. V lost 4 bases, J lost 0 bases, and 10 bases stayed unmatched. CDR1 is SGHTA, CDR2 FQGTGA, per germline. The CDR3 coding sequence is TGTGCCAGCAGCTCCGACAGGGGAGGTTCGATGAACACTGAAGCTTTCTTT. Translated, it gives CASSSDRGGSMNTEAFF.

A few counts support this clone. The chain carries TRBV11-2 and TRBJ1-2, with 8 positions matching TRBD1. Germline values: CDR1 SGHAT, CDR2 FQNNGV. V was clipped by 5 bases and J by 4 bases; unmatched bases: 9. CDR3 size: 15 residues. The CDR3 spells CASSPPQGAGYGYTF. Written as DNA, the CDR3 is TGTGCCAGCAGCCCCCCTCAGGGGGCAGGCTATGGCTACACCTTC.

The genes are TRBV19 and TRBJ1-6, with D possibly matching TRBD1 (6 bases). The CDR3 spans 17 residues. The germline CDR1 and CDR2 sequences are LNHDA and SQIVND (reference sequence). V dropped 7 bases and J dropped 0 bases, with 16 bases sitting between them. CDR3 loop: CASTGHEQSSYNSPLHF. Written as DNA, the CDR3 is TGTGCCAGTACGGGACACGAACAAAGCTCCTATAATTCACCCCTCCACTTT.

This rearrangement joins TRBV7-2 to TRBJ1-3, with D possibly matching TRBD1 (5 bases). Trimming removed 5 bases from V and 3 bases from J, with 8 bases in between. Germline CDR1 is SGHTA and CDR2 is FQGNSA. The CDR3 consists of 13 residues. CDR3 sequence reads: CASSRDFGNTIYF. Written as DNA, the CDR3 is TGTGCCAGCAGCCGGGACTTTGGAAACACCATATATTTT. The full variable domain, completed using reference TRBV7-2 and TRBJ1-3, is GAGVSQSPSNKVTEKGKDVELRCDPISGHTALYWYRQSLGQGLEFLIYFQGNSAPDKSGLPSDRFSAERTGGSVSTLTIQRTQQEDSAVYLCASSRDFGNTIYFGEGSWLTVV.

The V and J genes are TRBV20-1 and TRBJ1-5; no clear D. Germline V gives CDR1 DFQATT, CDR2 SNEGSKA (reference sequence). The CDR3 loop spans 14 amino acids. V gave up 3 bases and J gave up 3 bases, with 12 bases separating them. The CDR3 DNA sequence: TGCAGTGCTAGTAATAGCCAATCCAATCAGCCCCAGCATTTT. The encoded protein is CSASNSQSNQPQHF.

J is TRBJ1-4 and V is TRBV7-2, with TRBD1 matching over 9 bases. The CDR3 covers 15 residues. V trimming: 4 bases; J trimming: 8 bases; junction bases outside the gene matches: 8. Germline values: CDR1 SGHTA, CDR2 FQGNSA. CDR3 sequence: CASSSQTGGREKLFF. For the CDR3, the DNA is TGTGCCAGCAGCTCTCAGACAGGGGGACGCGAAAAACTGTTTTTT.